The 8 T cell receptor beta chains below were found in one sample sequenced in a study of regulatory T cells in long-lasting Graves disease (dated by TCRdb to the early 2020s). The meaning of the sample's time point label: newly diagnosed GD, antithyroid drugs for less than 3 months. RNA was extracted from PBMCs in TRIzol for both TCR sequencing and RNA sequencing. Receptors were amplified or captured by multiplex PCR. The run used an Illumina HiSeq 4000. CDR3 regions were amplified by Arm-PCR with iRepertoire HTBI primers to construct TCR beta libraries. In TCRdb, the public reads were trimmed at Q25 with fastp and aligned with MiXCR, with productive beta chains retained. Merged by CDR3 protein, the rows form single entries marked with the most common genes and DNA. Here the sample has about 470,000 distinct CDR3 sequences; approximately 15% occur a single time. The top ten hold 16% of the sample.

The data were also submitted as part of a second study, on T cells in Graves' hyperthyroidism and ophthalmopathy.

The source material was peripheral blood mononuclear cells (PBMCs), sampled at new diagnosis, from a patient treated with antithyroid drugs. The receptors derive from a woman aged 25 to 45 with Graves disease. Donor details come from another sample of the same person, matched by shared clones.

In the case of this clonotype: This may arise from a read error, as a much more abundant clone is one base away. The rearrangement links TRBV5-1 to TRBJ1-1, with TRBD1 as a possible D gene (6 bases). CDR3 length: 16 residues. Trimming pared 0 bases from V and 3 bases from J, leaving 15 bases between. CDR1 and CDR2 from the germline V gene are SGHRS and YFSETQ. DNA of the CDR3: TGCGCCAGCAGCTTGGGTCTCAGGGCAGGGGACACTGAAGCTTTCTTT. Translating gives CASSLGLRAGDTEAFF.

This clonotype was observed a few times. V gene TRBV7-9 combines with J gene TRBJ2-1, with D perhaps TRBD1 (5 bases). The CDR3 has 14 amino acids. The germline V gene has CDR1 SEHNR and CDR2 FQNEAQ (reference sequence). Deletions cut 4 bases from V and 4 bases from J, with 11 bases between. The CDR3 nucleotides are TGTGCCAGCAGCTATCAGGGAAGGTACAATGAGCAGTTCTTC. It specifies CASSYQGRYNEQFF. The complete variable domain, with remaining parts taken from reference TRBV7-9 and TRBJ2-1, reads DTGVSQNPRHKITKRGQNVTFRCDPISEHNRLYWYRQTLGQGPEFLTYFQNEAQLEKSRLLSDRFSAERPKGSFSTLEIQRTEQGDSAMYLCASSYQGRYNEQFFGPGTRLTVL.

This sequence joins TRBV19 and TRBJ2-1; the match to TRBD1 covers 10 bases. The germline CDR1 and CDR2 sequences are LNHDA and SQIVND (reference sequence). The CDR3 has 16 amino acids. Germline trimming cut 2 bases from V and 4 bases from J; bases unmatched to any gene: 5. CDR3 loop: CASSIWRDRGYNEQFF. The CDR3 DNA reads as TGTGCCAGTAGTATATGGCGGGACAGGGGATACAATGAGCAGTTCTTC.

This clonotype came up a few times. The V gene is TRBV19, the J gene TRBJ2-5; 8 positions agree with TRBD2. CDR1 is LNHDA, CDR2 SQIVND, per germline (reference sequence). The ends lost 5 bases at V and 5 bases at J; junction bases unmatched: 7. The CDR3 covers 14 residues. The chain's CDR3 is CASSFRAGEETQYF. CDR3 DNA: TGTGCCAGTAGTTTCCGAGCGGGAGAGGAGACCCAGTACTTC.

This clonotype showed up many times. This chain links TRBV7-9 with TRBJ2-4; D is possibly TRBD2 (5 bases). The ends were cut back, 0 bases at V and 0 bases at J, with 12 bases in the middle. Germline CDR1 reads SEHNR; CDR2 reads FQNEAQ (reference sequence). The CDR3 has 17 residues. The CDR3 loop is CASSLAGLNVAKNIQYF. The DNA for the CDR3 is TGTGCCAGCAGCTTAGCCGGACTCAACGTAGCCAAAAACATTCAGTACTTC.

This clonotype has ten or more counts. CDR3 region: CASSWGRGVSYGYTF. CDR3 in DNA: TGCGCCAGCAGCTGGGGACGGGGGGTGAGCTATGGCTACACCTTC. The J gene is TRBJ1-2, the V gene TRBV5-1; perhaps TRBD1 as D (5 bases). Germline values: CDR1 SGHRS, CDR2 YFSETQ. Trimming cost V 3 bases and J 4 bases, with 16 bases left between them. The CDR3 length is 15 residues.

The rearrangement joins TRBV24-1 to TRBJ2-5; either TRBD1 or TRBD2 may fit D (6 bases each). V gave up 7 bases and J gave up 5 bases, with 16 bases separating them. Germline-derived CDR1 and CDR2 are KGHDR and SFDVKD. The CDR3 spans 14 residues. CDR3 coding DNA: TGTGCCACCAGCGCTTGGGGGGCAGGCGAGACCCAGTACTTC. Translated, it gives CATSAWGAGETQYF.

In its sample, this clonotype was seen many times. This chain joins TRBV6-1 and TRBJ2-2; TRBD1 aligns across 9 bases. The V gene's germline CDR1 is MNHNS and CDR2 SASEGT. The CDR3 consists of 15 residues. V trimming: 6 bases; J trimming: 5 bases; junction bases outside the gene matches: 7. The CDR3 bases are TGTGCCAGCAGAGCGGACAGGGGTTATACCGGGGAGCTGTTTTTT. Its protein product is CASRADRGYTGELFF.